These 30 T cell receptor beta chains originate from one sample sequenced in a study of monozygotic twins with inflammatory bowel disease. TCRdb reworked the 5' RACE reads into one entry per CDR3 protein, no DNA. The sample data list approximately 390,000 distinct CDR3 sequences. Sequenced material: blood. These receptors were collected from a human donor with ulcerative colitis or Crohn's disease, or a healthy co-twin of an affected twin (not recorded which).

The chain uses TRBV4-3 and TRBJ2-7. This CDR3 spans 16 amino acids. Germline lookup yields CDR1 LGHNA and CDR2 YSLEER. CDR3 sequence reads: CASSQDWQPLSYEQYF.

The chain is built from TRBV5-1 and TRBJ1-2; TCRdb proposes TRBD1, but this gene call is untestable without DNA. The CDR3 sequence is 13 residues long. The germline CDR1 and CDR2 sequences are SGHRS and YFSETQ. The CDR3 sequence: CASSLGTENGYTF.

This chain uses TRBV4-1 with TRBJ1-2. The V gene's germline CDR1 is MGHRA and CDR2 YSYEKL. The CDR3 consists of 13 residues. Here the CDR3 reads CASSQDVDYGYTF.

The chain couples TRBV28 to TRBJ1-4. Germline V gene sequence: CDR1 MDHEN, CDR2 SYDVKM. The CDR3 totals 14 residues. CDR3 loop: CASSLHATNEKLFF.

The J gene is TRBJ2-7, the V gene TRBV11-2; no DNA is available, so the TRBD2 call from TCRdb remains unchecked. The CDR3 runs to 15 residues. Looked up from germline, CDR1 is SGHAT and CDR2 is FQNNGV. CDR3 region: CASSSLAGETYEQYF. The entire variable domain, with the rest obtained from reference TRBV11-2 and TRBJ2-7, is as follows: EAGVAQSPRYKIIEKRQSVAFWCNPISGHATLYWYQQILGQGPKLLIQFQNNGVVDDSQLPKDRFSAERLKGVDSTLKIQPAKLEDSAVYLCASSSLAGETYEQYFGPGTRLTVT.

This rearrangement joins TRBV20-1 to TRBJ2-3; TCRdb's D call of TRBD2 is untestable without DNA. This CDR3 spans 16 amino acids. Germline loops: CDR1 DFQATT, CDR2 SNEGSKA (reference sequence). CDR3 in amino acids: CSALPLVRASTDTQYF.

This sequence joins TRBV12-3 or TRBV12-4 and TRBJ1-1; the TCRdb D gene call, TRBD1, has no DNA to confirm it. CDR3 length equals 14 residues. The CDR3 sequence: CASSWGQPNTEAFF.

The V and J genes are TRBV5-1 and TRBJ2-5; the TRBD1 assignment by TCRdb is unverifiable without DNA. The CDR3 extends over 14 amino acids. CDR1 is SGHRS, CDR2 YFSETQ, per germline. The chain's CDR3 is CASSPGTGGETQYF.

This rearrangement joins TRBV28 to TRBJ2-2; the TRBD1 assignment by TCRdb is unverifiable without DNA. The CDR3 loop spans 18 amino acids. Germline CDR1 is MDHEN and CDR2 is SYDVKM. CDR3 sequence reads: CASTPLEGQGVNTGELFF.

This chain links TRBV20-1 with TRBJ1-5; TCRdb proposes TRBD1, but this gene call is untestable without DNA. This CDR3 is built from 14 residues. CDR1 and CDR2 from the germline V gene are DFQATT and SNEGSKA (reference sequence). Here the CDR3 reads CSALDRVGVQPQHF.

The chain employs TRBV5-1 and TRBJ2-7; TCRdb outputs TRBD1, but without DNA this stays unchecked. Germline V gene sequence: CDR1 SGHRS, CDR2 YFSETQ. The CDR3 runs to 15 residues. The CDR3 sequence: CASSGFPGAGDEQYF.

The chain combines TRBV3-1 with TRBJ1-1; TCRdb's D call, TRBD1, is unchecked because there is no DNA. The CDR3 has 13 amino acids. In germline, CDR1 is LGHDT, CDR2 YNNKEL (reference sequence). This CDR3 is CASSQEGGTEAFF.

The V call is TRBV20-1, the J call TRBJ2-7; TCRdb outputs TRBD2, but without DNA this stays unchecked. The CDR3 has 13 residues. Per the germline V gene, CDR1 is DFQATT and CDR2 is SNEGSKA (reference sequence). The CDR3 loop is CSAPGTGEYEQYF.

The chain couples TRBV3-1 to TRBJ2-2; checking the TCRdb D call of TRBD2 is not possible without DNA. This CDR3 is built from 11 residues. CDR1 is LGHDT and CDR2 is YNNKEL in the germline V gene (reference sequence). CDR3 region: CASKGGGELFF.

The rearrangement joins TRBV4-1 to TRBJ1-5; lacking DNA, the TRBD1 call made by TCRdb goes unchecked. Germline values: CDR1 MGHRA, CDR2 YSYEKL. The CDR3 has 18 residues. CDR3 region: CASSPSLLRGGGNQPQHF.

The V and J genes are TRBV14 and TRBJ1-2; the TCRdb D gene call, TRBD1, has no DNA to confirm it. This CDR3 comprises 14 residues. The V gene's germline CDR1 is SGHDN and CDR2 FVKESK. The CDR3 is CASSQDGGPIGYTF.

The chain combines TRBV6-1 with TRBJ2-7; the TCRdb call, TRBD1, lacks DNA for checking. The CDR3 has 14 residues. Germline assignment: CDR1 MNHNS and CDR2 SASEGT. The CDR3 region is CASSAKQGFYEQYF.

The CDR3 sequence: CASSSPAGQLSYEQYF. The V gene is TRBV28, the J gene TRBJ2-7; TCRdb lists TRBD1, though no DNA is available to test this call. The CDR3 length is 16 residues. Per germline, CDR1 MDHEN and CDR2 SYDVKM.

This chain connects TRBV3-1 to TRBJ2-7. Germline values: CDR1 LGHDT, CDR2 YNNKEL (reference sequence). The CDR3 length is 15 residues. The CDR3 loop is CASSPSVGFSYEQYF.

The chain has TRBV3-1 and TRBJ2-1; without DNA, the TCRdb call of TRBD1 cannot be checked. The germline V gene encodes CDR1 LGHDT and CDR2 YNNKEL (reference sequence). CDR3 length equals 15 residues. The CDR3 loop is CASSPYGGGPNEQFF.

This chain links TRBV6-6 with TRBJ1-5; TCRdb indicates TRBD1, and absent DNA this call remains unverified. In germline, CDR1 is MNHNY, CDR2 SVGAGI (reference sequence). The CDR3 is made up of 14 amino acids. Here the CDR3 reads CASSLLSGDQPQHF.

The rearrangement uses TRBV10-3 and TRBJ1-1; TCRdb gives TRBD1 as the D gene, but with no DNA this cannot be confirmed. The CDR3 runs 15 residues. The germline CDR1 and CDR2 sequences are ENHRY and SYGVKD. CDR3 sequence reads: CAIRPGAGKNTEAFF.

The chain combines TRBV3-1 with TRBJ2-7; lacking DNA, the TRBD1 call made by TCRdb goes unchecked. The CDR3 runs 15 residues. CDR1 is LGHDT and CDR2 is YNNKEL in the germline V gene (reference sequence). This CDR3 is CASSRGQGSSYEQYF.

The chain recombines TRBV20-1 with TRBJ2-5; the D gene TCRdb calls, TRBD1, cannot be checked with no DNA. Germline CDR1 reads DFQATT; CDR2 reads SNEGSKA (reference sequence). The CDR3 has 13 amino acids. The CDR3: CSAGDRGRETQYF.

This chain links TRBV5-1 with TRBJ2-5. This CDR3 contains 13 residues. From germline, CDR1 is SGHRS and CDR2 YFSETQ. CDR3 protein: CASSLTDLETQYF.

The J gene is TRBJ1-5, the V gene TRBV6-6; the D gene TCRdb calls, TRBD1, cannot be checked with no DNA. The CDR3 runs 14 residues. Germline V gene lookup returns CDR1 MNHNY and CDR2 SVGAGI (reference sequence). CDR3 sequence reads: CASTLDSSNQPQHF.

The chain is built from TRBV14 and TRBJ2-1; without DNA, the TCRdb call of TRBD2 cannot be checked. The CDR3 totals 18 residues. Germline CDR1 SGHDN, CDR2 FVKESK. The CDR3 sequence: CVSSQDLASGSLGYEQFF. The full variable domain, with the rest looked up from reference TRBV14 and TRBJ2-1, is EAGVTQFPSHSVIEKGQTVTLRCDPISGHDNLYWYRRVMGKEIKFLLHFVKESKQDESGMPNNRFLAERTGGTYSTLKVQPAELEDSGVYFCVSSQDLASGSLGYEQFFGPGTRLTVL.

J is TRBJ2-6 and V is TRBV6-1; lacking DNA, the TRBD2 call made by TCRdb goes unchecked. The CDR3 length is 16 residues. CDR1 MNHNS and CDR2 SASEGT come from the germline V gene. CDR3 amino acids: CATTGASASGANVLTF.

The chain couples TRBV2 to TRBJ2-5; the TRBD1 assignment by TCRdb is unverifiable without DNA. From germline, CDR1 is SNHLY and CDR2 FYNNEI. The CDR3 loop spans 13 amino acids. CDR3 amino acids: CASSSRGSETQYF.

The CDR3 loop is CASLIQGISNQPQHF. V and J are TRBV23-1 and TRBJ1-5; TCRdb names TRBD1, which stays unverified in the absence of DNA. TRBV23-1 has ORF status, its function being uncertain. This CDR3 comprises 15 residues.